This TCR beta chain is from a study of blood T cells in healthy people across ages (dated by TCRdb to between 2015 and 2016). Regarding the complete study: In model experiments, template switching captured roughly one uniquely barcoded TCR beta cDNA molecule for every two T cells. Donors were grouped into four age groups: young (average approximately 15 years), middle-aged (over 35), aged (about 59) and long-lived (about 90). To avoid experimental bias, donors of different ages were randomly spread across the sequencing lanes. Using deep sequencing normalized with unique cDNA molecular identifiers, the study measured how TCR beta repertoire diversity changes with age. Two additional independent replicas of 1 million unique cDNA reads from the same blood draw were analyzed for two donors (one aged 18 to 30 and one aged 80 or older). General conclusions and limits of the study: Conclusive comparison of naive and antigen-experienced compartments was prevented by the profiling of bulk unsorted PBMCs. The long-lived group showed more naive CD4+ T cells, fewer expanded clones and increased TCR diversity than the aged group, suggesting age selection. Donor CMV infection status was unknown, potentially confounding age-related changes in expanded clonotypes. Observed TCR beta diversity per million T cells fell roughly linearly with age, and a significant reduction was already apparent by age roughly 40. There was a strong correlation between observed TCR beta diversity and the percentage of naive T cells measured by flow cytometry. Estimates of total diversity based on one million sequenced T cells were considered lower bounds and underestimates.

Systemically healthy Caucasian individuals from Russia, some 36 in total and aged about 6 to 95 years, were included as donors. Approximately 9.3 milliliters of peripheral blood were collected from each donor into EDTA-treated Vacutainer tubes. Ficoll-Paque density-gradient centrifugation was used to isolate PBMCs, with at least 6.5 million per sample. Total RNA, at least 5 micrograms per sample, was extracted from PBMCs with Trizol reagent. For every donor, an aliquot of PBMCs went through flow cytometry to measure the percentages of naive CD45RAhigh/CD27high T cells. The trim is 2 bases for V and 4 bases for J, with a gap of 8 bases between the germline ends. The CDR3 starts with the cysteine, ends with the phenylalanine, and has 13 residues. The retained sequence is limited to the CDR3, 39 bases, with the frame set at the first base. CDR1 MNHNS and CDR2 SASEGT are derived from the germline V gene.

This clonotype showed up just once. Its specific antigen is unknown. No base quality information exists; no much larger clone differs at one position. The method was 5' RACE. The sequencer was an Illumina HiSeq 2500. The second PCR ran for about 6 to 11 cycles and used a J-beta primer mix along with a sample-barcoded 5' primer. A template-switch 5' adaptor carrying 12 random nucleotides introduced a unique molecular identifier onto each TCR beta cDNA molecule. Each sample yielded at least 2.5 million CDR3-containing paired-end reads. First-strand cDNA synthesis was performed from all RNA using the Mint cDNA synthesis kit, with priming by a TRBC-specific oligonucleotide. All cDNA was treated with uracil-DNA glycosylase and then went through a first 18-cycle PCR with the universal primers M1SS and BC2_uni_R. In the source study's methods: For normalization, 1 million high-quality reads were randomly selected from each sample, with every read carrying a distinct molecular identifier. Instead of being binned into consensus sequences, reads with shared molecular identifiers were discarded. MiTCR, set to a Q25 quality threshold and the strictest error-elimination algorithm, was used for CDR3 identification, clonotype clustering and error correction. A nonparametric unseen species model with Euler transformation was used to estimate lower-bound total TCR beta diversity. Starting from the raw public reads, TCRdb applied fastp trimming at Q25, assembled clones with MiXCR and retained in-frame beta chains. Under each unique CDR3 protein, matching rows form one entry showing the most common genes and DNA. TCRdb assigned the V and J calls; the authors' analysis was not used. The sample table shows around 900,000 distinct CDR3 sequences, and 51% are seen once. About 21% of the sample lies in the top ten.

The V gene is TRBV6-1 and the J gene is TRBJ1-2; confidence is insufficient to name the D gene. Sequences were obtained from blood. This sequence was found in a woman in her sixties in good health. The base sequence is TGTGCCAGCAGTGAAAGGTCGATCTATGGCTACACCTTC. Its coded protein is CASSERSIYGYTF.